A single sample is the source of the 14 T cell receptor beta chains below, sequenced in a study of blood T cell repertoires in COVID-19. The protocol was immunoSEQ multiplex PCR, while the TCRdb copy is restricted to in-frame clones and leaves out a portion. Of a few hundred thousand clones listed, 85% are singletons. Sequences were obtained from peripheral blood. Receptor source: a human donor in a cohort sampled during active COVID-19.

V is TRBV9 and J is TRBJ1-6; the match to TRBD1 covers 8 bases. V shed 4 bases and J 7 bases; nucleotides not matched to a gene: 4. The CDR3 sequence is 14 residues long. CDR1 and CDR2 (germline): SGDLS, YYNGEE. CDR3 bases: TGTGCCAGCAGCCGGACAGGGATCAATTCACCCCTCCACTTT. It translates to CASSRTGINSPLHF.

This rearrangement joins TRBV18 to TRBJ2-7; D unresolved. The CDR3 contains 12 residues. Trimming cost V 5 bases and J 4 bases, with 9 bases left between them. Per the germline V gene, CDR1 is KGHSH and CDR2 is LQKENI. CDR3 sequence: CASSSDTYEQYF. The CDR3, as DNA: TGTGCCAGCTCATCAGACACTTACGAGCAGTACTTC.

The J gene is TRBJ2-1, the V gene TRBV18; the match to TRBD1 covers 7 bases. The CDR3 length is 14 residues. V lost 7 bases to trimming and J lost 4 bases; unmatched junction nucleotides: 7. The germline V gene has CDR1 KGHSH and CDR2 LQKENI. This CDR3 reads CASFRDSVYNEQFF. Here the CDR3 DNA reads TGTGCCAGCTTCCGGGACAGCGTTTACAATGAGCAGTTCTTC.

The chain joins TRBV3-1 (or the pseudogene TRBV3-2) to TRBJ1-1; a possible D gene is TRBD1 (5 bases). V was shortened by 0 bases and J by 9 bases, with 11 bases between the two germline ends. The length of the CDR3 is 13 residues. From germline, CDR1 is LGHDT and CDR2 YNNKEL (reference sequence). CDR3 in DNA: TGTGCCAGCAGCCAAGAGGTCCACAGGAAAGCTTTCTTT. Amino acid sequence: CASSQEVHRKAFF.

The J gene is TRBJ2-6, the V gene TRBV5-5, with D uncertain. V dropped 4 bases and J dropped 2 bases, with 10 bases sitting between them. Germline-derived CDR1 and CDR2 are SGHKS and YYEKEE (reference sequence). The length of the CDR3 is 15 residues. The CDR3, as DNA: TGTGCCAGCAGCCCACAGATTGCTGGGGCCAACGTCCTGACTTTC. It translates to CASSPQIAGANVLTF.

The V call is TRBV18, the J call TRBJ2-7, with D possibly matching TRBD1 (5 bases). The CDR3 covers 14 residues. The germline gives CDR1 KGHSH, CDR2 LQKENI. V lost 6 bases and J 0 bases, leaving 12 bases between the germline ends. CDR3 residues: CASSSTASSYEQYF. The DNA for the CDR3 is TGTGCCAGCTCTTCGACAGCCTCCTCCTACGAGCAGTACTTC.

This chain connects TRBV18 to TRBJ2-3; D perhaps matches TRBD2 (6 bases). The CDR3 totals 14 residues. Germline CDR1 reads KGHSH; CDR2 reads LQKENI. Trimming took 7 bases from V and 4 from J, leaving 15 bases between them. The CDR3 sequence is CASCTGLAPDTQYF. CDR3 DNA: TGTGCCAGCTGTACGGGACTTGCCCCAGATACGCAGTATTTT.

This clone has only a few counts. The V call is TRBV6-5, the J call TRBJ1-5; TRBD1 might be the D (5 bases). This CDR3 contains 13 residues. Germline V gene sequence: CDR1 MNHEY, CDR2 SVGAGI. The V end was cut by 6 bases, the J end by 7 bases, with 13 bases between. CDR3 nucleotides: TGTGCCAGCAGACAGGTGATCCGGCAGCCCCAGCATTTT. Translated, it gives CASRQVIRQPQHF.

The chain couples TRBV5-1 to TRBJ2-3; 8 bases align to TRBD2. This CDR3 region has 17 residues. CDR1 SGHRS and CDR2 YFSETQ come from the germline V gene. The ends lost 0 bases at V and 6 bases at J; junction bases unmatched: 12. In DNA, the CDR3 is TGCGCCAGCAGCTTGGCCAAGAACGTCGGGGGGGTTGATACGCAGTATTTT. It yields the protein CASSLAKNVGGVDTQYF.

CDR3 loop: CASSQCRNEQYF. CDR3 nucleotides: TGTGCCAGCAGCCAATGCAGGAACGAGCAGTACTTC. This chain uses TRBV4-2 with TRBJ2-7; D remains ambiguous. Germline V CDR1 and CDR2: LGHNA, YNFKEQ. V shed 2 bases and J shed 5 bases, with 7 bases lying between them. This CDR3 is built from 12 residues.

This chain uses TRBV30 with TRBJ1-5, with D possibly matching TRBD1 (5 bases). V was pared by 0 bases and J by 1 base, with 10 bases between. In germline, CDR1 is GTSNPN, CDR2 SVGIG (reference sequence). The CDR3 covers 15 residues. The CDR3 reads CAWSVQTGSNQPQHF. CDR3 nucleotide sequence: TGTGCCTGGAGTGTACAAACAGGCAGCAATCAGCCCCAGCATTTT.

The DNA of the CDR3 is TGTGCCAGCAACCCCCAGGGGGACGGGTCGACCGGGGAGCTGTTTTTT. Protein sequence: CASNPQGDGSTGELFF. This sequence joins TRBV6-2 or TRBV6-3 and TRBJ2-2; the match to TRBD1 covers 7 bases. Unmatched junction bases numbered 13, after V lost 7 bases and J lost 5 bases. There are 16 residues in the CDR3. Germline CDR1 and CDR2: MNHEY and SVGEGT.

The chain recombines TRBV6-1 with TRBJ1-2; D is perhaps TRBD1 (6 bases). The CDR3 is 16 residues long. Germline-derived CDR1 and CDR2 are MNHNS and SASEGT. V lost 2 bases to trimming and J lost 5 bases, with 18 bases between them. The CDR3 DNA follows: TGTGCCAGCAGTGAACAAGATCCGGGACACGGGTATGGCTACACCTTC. Translation gives CASSEQDPGHGYGYTF.

The chain combines TRBV18 with TRBJ1-5; TRBD1 is a possible D gene (6 bases). Trimming removed 2 bases at V and 2 bases at J, with 16 bases between. CDR1 and CDR2 (germline): KGHSH, LQKENI. This CDR3 contains 17 residues. CDR3 sequence: CASSPRNRVNGNQPQHF. The CDR3 DNA sequence: TGTGCCAGCTCACCAAGAAACAGGGTTAATGGCAATCAGCCCCAGCATTTT.